Listed below are T cell receptor beta chains from one sample, sequenced in a study of blood T cell repertoires in COVID-19. Clones were read by immunoSEQ multiplex PCR, and TCRdb kept only the in-frame ones, dropping some. The repertoire holds 380,000 or so clones, with about 88% as singletons. Sequencing was performed on peripheral blood. The receptors were gathered from a woman aged 60-75 years with COVID-19, enrolled during active disease. CDR3s include the opening cysteine and the closing phenylalanine or tryptophan.

TRBV6-6,CASSSGQALYGYTF
TRBV15,CATSRDGGQTYEQYF
TRBV2,CASSERGPTYNEQFF
TRBV5-1,CASSLGQTNTGELFF
TRBV4-3,CASSVDAGIGNTIYF
TRBV6-6,CASSYLIDQPQHF
TRBV2,CASSPGTAGNTIYF
TRBV18,CASSPSAASLIRELF
TRBV4-1,CASSQDWRGGNQPQHF
TRBV10-3,CAISGQGPNTEAFF
TRBV5-4,CASSLDGGRGETQYF
TRBV10-2,CAIQTSGANTGELFF
TRBV2,CASTPGTGNSYEQYF
TRBV6-2/TRBV6-3,CASSQPTGSGYTF
TRBV2,CASSEAPGGYEQYF
TRBV5-1,CASTLGLAGGPFQETQYF
TRBV5-1,CASSLLAGVSTDTQYF
TRBV3-1/TRBV3-2,CASSQTVGSQPQHF
TRBV7-6,CASSLAAMKRGGNEQFF
TRBV19,CASSTPRLAGVQETQYF
TRBV7-2,CASSLDGLAGSEQYF
TRBV2,CASGGTGDQPQHF
TRBV6-2/TRBV6-3,CASSAGGTSTDTQYF
TRBV30,CAWWTGSSYNEQFF
TRBV27,CASSLLSGEGYGYTF
TRBV27,CASSPSRGGEQYF
TRBV6-6,CASSYSTPRTGDGYTF